This TCR beta chain emerged from a study of cytomegalovirus exposure and HLA in healthy donors. These donors, healthy bone marrow donors, were studied. Study observations and caveats: Later analysis identified over 15,000 TCR beta sequences associated with HLA alleles, using a false discovery rate threshold of 0.05. CMV serostatus was the sole immune exposure data available.

This PCR relied on a set of 60 Vbeta primers and 13 Jbeta primers. Original processing notes: There were around 80 million unique TCR beta chains by a later count, and 10 million to 12 million of them were shared. Using immunoSEQ multiplex PCR, the repertoire was profiled, and TCRdb retains in-frame clones only, with some absent. V, J and clone size derive from that table, while D and trimming were established from the DNA sequence. The sample lists about 96,000 clones, around 79% occurring once. Points on this clone: Its matching antigen is unknown.

This CDR3 is 14 amino acids long. V was trimmed by 5 bases and J by 3 bases, leaving 14 bases between them. From germline, CDR1 is SGHDT and CDR2 YYEEEE. The sequence was obtained from a woman in her seventies in good health and CMV-seropositive. The material sequenced was PBMCs. This sequence joins TRBV5-6 and TRBJ1-1; D possibly corresponds to TRBD1 (5 bases). CDR3 sequence reads: CASSPWGGYTEAFF. As DNA, the CDR3 is TGTGCCAGCAGTCCCTGGGGGGGGTACACTGAAGCTTTCTTT.